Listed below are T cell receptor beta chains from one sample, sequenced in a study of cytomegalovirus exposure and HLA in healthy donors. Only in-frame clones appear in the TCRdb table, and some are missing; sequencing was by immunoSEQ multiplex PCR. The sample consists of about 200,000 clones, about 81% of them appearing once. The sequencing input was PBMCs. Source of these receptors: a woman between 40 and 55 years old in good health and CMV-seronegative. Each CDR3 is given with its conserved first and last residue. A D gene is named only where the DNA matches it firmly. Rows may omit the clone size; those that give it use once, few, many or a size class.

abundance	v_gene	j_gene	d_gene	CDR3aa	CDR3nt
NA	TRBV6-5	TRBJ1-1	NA	CASSPGSGASEAFF	TGTGCCAGCAGCCCCGGGAGTGGGGCGAGTGAAGCTTTCTTT
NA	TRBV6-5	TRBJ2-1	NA	CASSSGQGRREQFF	TGTGCCAGCAGTTCCGGGCAGGGGCGACGAGAGCAGTTCTTC
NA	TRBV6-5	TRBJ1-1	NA	CASSIGSGRLGEAFF	TGTGCCAGCAGTATTGGGTCAGGCAGGCTTGGGGAAGCTTTCTTT
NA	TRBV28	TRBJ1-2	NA	CASSLGRNNYGYTF	TGTGCCAGCAGTTTGGGGAGGAATAACTATGGCTACACCTTC
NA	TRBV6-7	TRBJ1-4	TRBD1	CASPPAGQGARSNEKLFF	TGTGCCAGCCCGCCGGCGGGACAGGGGGCGCGATCTAATGAAAAACTGTTTTTT
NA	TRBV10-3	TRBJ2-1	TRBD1	CAIRRTLTGLNEQFF	TGTGCCATCCGAAGGACCTTGACAGGGCTCAATGAGCAGTTCTTC
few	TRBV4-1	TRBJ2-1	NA	CASSQAGKQFF	TGCGCCAGCAGCCAAGCGGGTAAGCAGTTCTTC
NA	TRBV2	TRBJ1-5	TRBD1	CASSVDRGNQPQHF	TGTGCCAGCAGCGTTGACAGGGGCAATCAGCCCCAGCATTTT
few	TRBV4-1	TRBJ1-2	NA	CASSQEPRGGSRYGYTF	TGCGCCAGCAGCCAAGAGCCCCGGGGGGGATCACGGTATGGCTACACCTTC
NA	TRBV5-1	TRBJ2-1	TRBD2	CASRLTSGSNEQFF	TGCGCCAGCAGATTAACTAGCGGGAGTAATGAGCAGTTCTTC
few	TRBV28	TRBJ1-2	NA	CASSSPQRQTNGYTF	TGTGCCAGCAGTTCTCCTCAGAGACAGACCAATGGCTACACCTTC
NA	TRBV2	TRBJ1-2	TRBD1	CASRNTRQGPSFGYTF	TGTGCCAGCAGGAATACTAGACAGGGACCTTCCTTCGGCTACACCTTC
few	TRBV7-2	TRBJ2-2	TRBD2	CASSSGLASTGELFF	TGTGCCAGCAGCTCTGGACTAGCGTCCACCGGGGAGCTGTTTTTT
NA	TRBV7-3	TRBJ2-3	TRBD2	CASSPGLAGDGGDTQYF	TGTGCCAGCAGCCCCGGACTAGCGGGAGACGGGGGAGATACGCAGTATTTT
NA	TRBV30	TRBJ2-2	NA	CAWNEGFISTGELFF	TGTGCCTGGAATGAGGGTTTCATATCCACCGGGGAGCTGTTTTTT
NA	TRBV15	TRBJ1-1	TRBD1	CATAGQGAPNTEAFF	TGTGCCACCGCGGGACAGGGGGCACCTAACACTGAAGCTTTCTTT
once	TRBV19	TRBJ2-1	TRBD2	CASSKGLAGVWGEQFF	TGTGCCAGTAGTAAGGGACTAGCGGGAGTATGGGGTGAGCAGTTCTTC
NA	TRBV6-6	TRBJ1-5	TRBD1	CASSTGTGNQPQHF	TGTGCCAGCAGTACCGGGACAGGGAATCAGCCCCAGCATTTT
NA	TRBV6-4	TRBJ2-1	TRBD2	CASSDYFITSGDDEQFF	TGTGCCAGCAGTGACTATTTTATCACTAGCGGGGACGATGAGCAGTTCTTC
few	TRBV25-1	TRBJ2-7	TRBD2	CASTLAGVYPGEQYF	TGTGCCAGCACTCTAGCGGGAGTGTACCCGGGGGAGCAGTACTTC
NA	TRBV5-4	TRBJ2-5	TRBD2	CASSSGLAGPGTQETQYF	TGTGCCAGCAGCTCGGGACTAGCGGGACCCGGGACCCAAGAGACCCAGTACTTC
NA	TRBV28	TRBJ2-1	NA	CASSLNLATYEQFF	TGTGCCAGCAGTTTGAACCTAGCAACGTATGAGCAGTTCTTC
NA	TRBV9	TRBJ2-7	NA	CASSVEVGSSYEQYF	TGTGCCAGCAGCGTAGAGGTCGGTAGCTCCTACGAGCAGTACTTC
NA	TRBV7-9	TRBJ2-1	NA	CASSLALRGSYNEQFF	TGTGCCAGCAGCTTAGCCCTACGGGGCTCCTACAATGAGCAGTTCTTC
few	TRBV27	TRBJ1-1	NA	CASSLRGGGRAGNTEAFF	TGTGCCAGCAGTTTAAGGGGCGGGGGGAGGGCGGGGAACACTGAAGCTTTCTTT
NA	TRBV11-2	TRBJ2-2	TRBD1	CASSPPGWTGGTGELFF	TGTGCCAGCAGCCCCCCGGGTTGGACAGGGGGCACCGGGGAGCTGTTTTTT
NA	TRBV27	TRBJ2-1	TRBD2	CASSRGVLPYNEQFF	TGTGCCAGCAGCCGGGGGGTCCTGCCCTACAATGAGCAGTTCTTC
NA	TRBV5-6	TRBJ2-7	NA	CASSTGLEIYEQYF	TGTGCCAGCAGCACGGGACTCGAAATTTACGAGCAGTACTTC
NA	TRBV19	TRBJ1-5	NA	CASSIERSNQPQHF	TGTGCCAGTAGTATTGAACGGAGCAATCAGCCCCAGCATTTT
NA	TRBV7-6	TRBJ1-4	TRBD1	CASSLGRGNEKLFF	TGTGCCAGCAGCTTAGGCAGGGGGAATGAAAAACTGTTTTTT
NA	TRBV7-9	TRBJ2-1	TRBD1	CASSTPGTGRNEQFF	TGTGCCAGCAGCACCCCCGGGACAGGGAGGAATGAGCAGTTCTTC
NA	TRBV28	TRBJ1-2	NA	CASSWGPLSYGYTF	TGTGCCAGCAGTTGGGGGCCACTCAGCTATGGCTACACCTTC
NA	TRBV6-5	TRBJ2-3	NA	CASRPLRRTDTQYF	TGTGCCAGCAGACCACTAAGACGCACAGATACGCAGTATTTT
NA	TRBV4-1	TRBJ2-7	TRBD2	CASSQEPSGRTYEQYF	TGCGCCAGCAGCCAAGAACCTAGCGGGAGGACCTACGAGCAGTACTTC
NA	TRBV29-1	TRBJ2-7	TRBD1	CSVDRGPPYEQYF	TGCAGCGTGGACAGGGGGCCGCCCTACGAGCAGTACTTC
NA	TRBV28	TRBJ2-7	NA	CASSLYQFAYEQYF	TGTGCCAGCAGTTTATATCAGTTTGCCTACGAGCAGTACTTC